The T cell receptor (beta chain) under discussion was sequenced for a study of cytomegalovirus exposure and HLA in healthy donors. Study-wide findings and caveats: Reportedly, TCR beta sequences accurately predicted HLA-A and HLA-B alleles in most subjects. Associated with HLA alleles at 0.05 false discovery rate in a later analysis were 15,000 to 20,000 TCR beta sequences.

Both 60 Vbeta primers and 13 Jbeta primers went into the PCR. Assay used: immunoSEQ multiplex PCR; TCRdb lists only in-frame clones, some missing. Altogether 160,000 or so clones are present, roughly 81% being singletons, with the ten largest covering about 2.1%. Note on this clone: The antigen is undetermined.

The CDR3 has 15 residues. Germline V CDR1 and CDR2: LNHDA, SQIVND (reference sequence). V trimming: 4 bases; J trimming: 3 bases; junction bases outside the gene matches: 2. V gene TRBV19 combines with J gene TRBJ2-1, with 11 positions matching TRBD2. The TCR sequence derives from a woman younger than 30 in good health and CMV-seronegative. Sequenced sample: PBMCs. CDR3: CASSTTSGNYNEQFF. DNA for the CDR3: TGTGCCAGTAGTACGACTAGCGGGAACTACAATGAGCAGTTCTTC.